These 27 T cell receptor beta chains came from one sample sequenced in a study of cytomegalovirus exposure and HLA in healthy donors (TCRdb year 2017). Library prep was done by the immunoSEQ multiplex PCR assay. A mixture of 60 forward primers for TCR Vbeta segments and 13 reverse primers for TCR Jbeta segments was used in the multiplex PCR. Here the immuneACCESS table is served through TCRdb, limited to in-frame sequences with V and J called. Missing clones are a known gap in these copies; in checked studies unresolved V genes cover under half, and the rest lacks a known reason. Here the sample has 200,000 to 250,000 clones; 80% to 90% occur a single time. The ten biggest clones cover around 1% of the sample. Sequences were obtained from PBMCs. The receptor source for this set is a woman younger than 35 in good health and CMV-seronegative.

Regarding this clone: Sequence at one end of the junction differs from germline and may be a read error. The genes are TRBV7-9 and TRBJ1-1, with 7 bases identical to TRBD1. This CDR3 contains 15 residues. Looked up from germline, CDR1 is SEHNR and CDR2 is FQNEAQ (reference sequence). The CDR3 region is CSSSLGQGEVTEAFF. As DNA, the CDR3 is TGTTCCAGCAGCTTAGGTCAGGGGGAAGTGACTGAAGCTTTCTTT. Variable domain in full (rest from reference TRBV7-9 and TRBJ1-1): DTGVSQNPRHKITKRGQNVTFRCDPISEHNRLYWYRQTLGQGPEFLTYFQNEAQLEKSRLLSDRFSAERPKGSFSTLEIQRTEQGDSAMYLCSSSLGQGEVTEAFFGQGTRLTVV.

The genes are TRBV6-5 and TRBJ1-4; D is possibly TRBD1 (6 bases). Germline-derived CDR1 and CDR2 are MNHEY and SVGAGI. Trimming took 2 bases from V and 3 from J, leaving 13 bases between them. This CDR3 has 16 amino acids. CDR3 protein: CASSYRGKGPNEKLFF. The CDR3, as DNA: TGTGCCAGCAGTTACAGGGGGAAAGGACCTAATGAAAAACTGTTTTTT.

The J gene is TRBJ2-5, the V gene TRBV19, with TRBD2 matching 9 bases. The germline CDR1 and CDR2 sequences are LNHDA and SQIVND (reference sequence). The CDR3 is 14 amino acids. With 5 bases clipped from V and 5 bases from J, the junction kept 6 bases outside the gene matches. Here the CDR3 DNA reads TGTGCCAGTAGTGCGGGACTAGCAGGGGAGACCCAGTACTTC. It codes for CASSAGLAGETQYF. Filled out from reference TRBV19 and TRBJ2-5, the complete variable domain reads DGGITQSPKYLFRKEGQNVTLSCEQNLNHDAMYWYRQDPGQGLRLIYYSQIVNDFQKGDIAEGYSVSREKKESFPLTVTSAQKNPTAFYLCASSAGLAGETQYFGPGTRLLVL.

V is TRBV11-3 and J is TRBJ1-1; 9 bases map to TRBD1. This CDR3 has 16 residues. Trimming cost V 4 bases and J 5 bases; bases outside gene matches: 11. The germline V gene has CDR1 SGHNT and CDR2 YENEEA. The DNA of the CDR3 is TGTGCCAGCAGCTCTCTATCCGGGACAGGGAATACTGAAGCTTTCTTT. Protein: CASSSLSGTGNTEAFF.

V usage is TRBV29-1 and J usage is TRBJ2-7; 8 nucleotides line up with TRBD2. The CDR3 runs to 13 residues. CDR1 is SQVTM and CDR2 is ANQGSEA in the germline V gene. V was clipped by 5 bases and J by 6 bases; unmatched bases: 9. The CDR3 bases are TGCAGCGTTTCCGGGACTAGTTCTGGCGAGCAGTACTTC. This translates into CSVSGTSSGEQYF.

This chain uses TRBV14 with TRBJ2-7; TRBD2 aligns across 8 bases. Looked up from germline, CDR1 is SGHDN and CDR2 is FVKESK. The CDR3 length is 16 residues. V was clipped by 0 bases and J by 2 bases; unmatched bases: 6. This CDR3 is CASSQDDWRGAYEQYF. CDR3 nucleotide sequence: TGTGCCAGCAGCCAAGACGACTGGCGGGGGGCCTACGAGCAGTACTTC. Filled out from reference TRBV14 and TRBJ2-7, the complete variable domain reads EAGVTQFPSHSVIEKGQTVTLRCDPISGHDNLYWYRRVMGKEIKFLLHFVKESKQDESGMPNNRFLAERTGGTYSTLKVQPAELEDSGVYFCASSQDDWRGAYEQYFGPGTRLTVT.

This clone was seen once. V is TRBV7-6 and J is TRBJ2-2; 7 nucleotides match TRBD1. CDR3 length equals 15 residues. The germline V gene encodes CDR1 SGHVS and CDR2 FNYEAQ. V lost 5 bases to trimming and J lost 3 bases; unmatched junction nucleotides: 6. DNA of the CDR3: TGTGCCAGCAGCCAGACAGGGTTCGACACCGGGGAGCTGTTTTTT. Residues: CASSQTGFDTGELFF.

J is TRBJ2-7 and V is TRBV7-2; D possibly corresponds to TRBD1 (5 bases). CDR1 and CDR2 from the germline V gene are SGHTA and FQGNSA. The CDR3 is made up of 11 amino acids. The V end was cut by 4 bases, the J end by 7 bases, with 8 bases between. CDR3 in DNA: TGTGCCAGCAGCTCATACAGGGAGCAGTACTTC. It is translated as CASSSYREQYF.

This chain connects TRBV7-2 to TRBJ1-2; unclear D gene. The CDR3 contains 12 residues. The V gene's germline CDR1 is SGHTA and CDR2 FQGNSA. V lost 4 bases and J lost 9, with 12 bases in between. Written as DNA, the CDR3 is TGTGCCAGCAGCTCTGAGGTTGGAAGCTACACCTTC. Translation: CASSSEVGSYTF.

The chain combines TRBV7-3 with TRBJ1-1; no firm D call. The germline V and J ends were trimmed by 3 bases and 1 base, with 9 bases remaining between them. Looked up from germline, CDR1 is SGHTA and CDR2 is FQGTGA. CDR3 size: 14 residues. Written as DNA, the CDR3 is TGTGCCAGCAGCTTGAGCCAAGCGAACACTGAAGCTTTCTTT. Encoded protein: CASSLSQANTEAFF.

This clone showed up just a few times. The CDR3 DNA reads TGTGCCAGCAGCGTAGAGGGCAGGGATTTCGACGAGCAGTACTTC. Protein: CASSVEGRDFDEQYF. The rearrangement links TRBV9 to TRBJ2-7; D possibly corresponds to TRBD1 (5 bases). Trimming pared 0 bases from V and 5 bases from J, leaving 15 bases between. CDR3 size: 15 residues. Germline V lookup: CDR1 SGDLS, CDR2 YYNGEE.

This chain links TRBV2 with TRBJ2-2; weak D call: TRBD1 (6 bases). CDR1 is SNHLY, CDR2 FYNNEI, per germline. V lost 2 bases, J lost 0 bases, and 10 bases lay in between. The CDR3 has 16 amino acids. CDR3 region: CASSEQGPANTGELFF. The CDR3 DNA is TGTGCCAGCAGTGAACAGGGGCCCGCGAACACCGGGGAGCTGTTTTTT.

The V and J genes are TRBV5-1 and TRBJ2-4, with 14 bases that match TRBD2. Unmatched junction bases numbered 16, after V lost 1 base and J lost 13 bases. The CDR3 sequence is 18 residues long. From germline, CDR1 is SGHRS and CDR2 YFSETQ. CDR3 sequence (DNA): TGCGCCAGCAGCTTGACCACACTGACTAGCGGGGGGGGATCGGTCCAGTACTTC. It is translated as CASSLTTLTSGGGSVQYF.

The V call is TRBV13, the J call TRBJ2-1, with TRBD2 identical over 7 bases. The CDR3 runs 17 residues. Germline-derived CDR1 and CDR2 are PRHDT and FYEKMQ (reference sequence). The V gene end was trimmed by 0 bases and the J gene end by 8 bases; junction bases not matched to a gene: 13. CDR3 sequence reads: CASSLGLGTIQGDEQFF. CDR3 DNA: TGTGCCAGCAGCTTAGGATTAGGGACTATCCAGGGAGATGAGCAGTTCTTC.

This clone was recorded once. The chain combines TRBV5-1 with TRBJ1-2; D not resolved. The CDR3 contains 14 residues. Trimming pared 4 bases from V and 2 bases from J, leaving 12 bases between. Germline assignment: CDR1 SGHRS and CDR2 YFSETQ. CDR3 sequence: CASSVDRGNYGYTF. The CDR3 nucleotides are TGCGCCAGCAGCGTGGACCGAGGGAACTATGGCTACACCTTC. Full variable domain (outside the CDR3, taken from reference TRBV5-1 and TRBJ1-2): KAGVTQTPRYLIKTRGQQVTLSCSPISGHRSVSWYQQTPGQGLQFLFEYFSETQRNKGNFPGRFSGRQFSNSRSEMNVSTLELGDSALYLCASSVDRGNYGYTFGSGTRLTVV.

The V call is TRBV10-1, the J call TRBJ1-1; no definite D call. Germline assignment: CDR1 WNHNN and CDR2 SYGVQD (reference sequence). V was shortened by 5 bases and J by 4 bases, with 17 bases between the two germline ends. The CDR3 is 15 amino acids. CDR3 protein: CASSWGDGAGTEAFF. The CDR3 DNA sequence: TGCGCCAGCAGTTGGGGAGATGGCGCGGGCACTGAAGCTTTCTTT.

The chain is built from TRBV2 and TRBJ1-1, with D unresolved. Trimming removed 6 bases at V and 7 bases at J, with 9 bases between. Per the germline V gene, CDR1 is SNHLY and CDR2 is FYNNEI. The length of the CDR3 is 11 residues. CDR3: CASSVNYEAFF. CDR3 nucleotide sequence: TGTGCCAGCAGCGTTAACTATGAAGCTTTCTTT.

This chain connects TRBV5-1 to TRBJ2-2; 8 positions agree with TRBD2. The junction had 12 bases not matched to a gene; V was cut back by 7 bases and J by 4 bases. The CDR3 extends over 16 amino acids. The germline gives CDR1 SGHRS, CDR2 YFSETQ. The CDR3 protein is CASLPSTGTSTGELFF. The CDR3 coding sequence is TGCGCCAGCCTTCCCTCTACCGGGACTAGCACCGGGGAGCTGTTTTTT.

The rearrangement uses TRBV7-9 and TRBJ2-5, with D perhaps TRBD2 (6 bases). The CDR3 extends over 14 amino acids. Trimming removed 5 bases from V and 1 base from J, with 11 bases in between. From germline, CDR1 is SEHNR and CDR2 FQNEAQ (reference sequence). In DNA form, the CDR3 reads TGTGCCAGCAGCCCCAGGGAGGTCCAAGAGACCCAGTACTTC. Its translation: CASSPREVQETQYF.

The V gene is TRBV1, the J gene TRBJ2-7; the table assigns TRBD2, which was not confirmed against the DNA. TRBV1 represents a pseudogene. The CDR3 has 13 amino acids. The CDR3 loop is CTSSHSLAHEQYF. CDR3 nucleotides: TGCACCAGCAGCCACTCCCTTGCGCACGAGCAGTACTTC.

V and J are TRBV9 and TRBJ2-1; unclear D gene. There are 14 residues in the CDR3. Trimming left V 0 bases short and J 6 bases short, with 10 bases between. Germline V gene lookup returns CDR1 SGDLS and CDR2 YYNGEE. For the CDR3, the DNA is TGTGCCAGCAGCGTAGCTACCATTCCCAATGAGCAGTTCTTC. As protein: CASSVATIPNEQFF.

V and J are TRBV27 and TRBJ2-7; maybe TRBD2 (6 bases). The CDR3 is made up of 15 amino acids. CDR1 and CDR2 (germline): MNHEY, SMNVEV (reference sequence). V lost 5 bases and J 2 bases, leaving 16 bases between the germline ends. CDR3 in amino acids: CASSPGPGSTYEQYF. CDR3 sequence (DNA): TGTGCCAGCAGTCCCGGGCCCGGGAGCACCTACGAGCAGTACTTC.

V is TRBV27 and J is TRBJ1-1; D may be TRBD1 (5 bases). Per germline, CDR1 MNHEY and CDR2 SMNVEV (reference sequence). The V gene lost 4 bases and the J gene lost 6 bases, with 9 bases spanning the gap. This CDR3 is 12 amino acids long. The chain's CDR3 is CASSSGYAEAFF. CDR3 DNA: TGTGCCAGCAGTTCAGGGTATGCTGAAGCTTTCTTT.

V gene TRBV5-6 combines with J gene TRBJ2-4, with D possibly matching TRBD2 (5 bases). This CDR3 is 15 amino acids long. V was clipped by 1 base and J by 1 base, with 9 bases between them. The V gene's germline CDR1 is SGHDT and CDR2 YYEEEE. The CDR3 sequence is CASSLLAGAKNIQYF. CDR3 in DNA: TGTGCCAGCAGCTTGTTGGCGGGTGCCAAAAACATTCAGTACTTC. The full variable domain, with the rest looked up from reference TRBV5-6 and TRBJ2-4, is DAGVTQSPTHLIKTRGQQVTLRCSPKSGHDTVSWYQQALGQGPQFIFQYYEEEERQRGNFPDRFSGHQFPNYSSELNVNALLLGDSALYLCASSLLAGAKNIQYFGAGTRLSVL.

This clone came up once. The chain couples TRBV10-3 to TRBJ2-3; D possibly corresponds to TRBD2 (5 bases). Germline assignment: CDR1 ENHRY and CDR2 SYGVKD. The ends were cut back, 4 bases at V and 1 base at J, with 9 bases in the middle. The CDR3 contains 14 residues. CDR3 nucleotides: TGTGCCATCAGTGCGGGAAGCCGCACAGATACGCAGTATTTT. Its translation: CAISAGSRTDTQYF.

The chain links TRBV14 to TRBJ2-7, with D maybe TRBD1 (5 bases). Looked up from germline, CDR1 is SGHDN and CDR2 is FVKESK. CDR3 size: 14 residues. V was clipped by 0 bases and J by 9 bases, with 15 bases between them. CDR3 DNA sequence: TGTGCCAGCAGCCAAGAGGGGTTAGGGGTAACGCAGTACTTC. Encoded protein: CASSQEGLGVTQYF.

This clone was found once. The CDR3 DNA reads as TGTGCCAGCAGCCGGGACATGAGCTCCTACGAGCAGTACTTC. This codes for CASSRDMSSYEQYF. The V gene is TRBV6-6, the J gene TRBJ2-7, with a weak D call TRBD1 (6 bases). V was pared by 6 bases and J by 0 bases, with 12 bases between. CDR3 length equals 14 residues. In germline, CDR1 is MNHNY, CDR2 SVGAGI (reference sequence).